This T cell receptor (beta chain) was retrieved from a study of prognosis after radiotherapy for stage I lung cancer. This clonotype was counted ten times or more. The V gene lost 11 bases and the J gene lost 3 bases, with 13 bases spanning the gap. CDR3 length equals 13 residues. From germline, CDR1 is MNHNS and CDR2 SASEGT. Genomic DNA served as the source from which two-round multiplex PCR generated TCR beta CDR3 amplicons. Primers targeting each individual TRBV and TRBJ gene were applied in first-round PCR. A single record per CDR3 protein comes from TCRdb applying MiXCR to the multiplex PCR reads. Among fewer than 50,000 distinct CDR3 sequences listed, approximately 25% were seen once.

This chain uses TRBV6-1 with TRBJ2-2; D possibly corresponds to TRBD2 (6 bases). The sample in question was PBMCs, obtained before or after stereotactic body radiation therapy (not recorded which). The TCR comes from a donor over 45 with non-small cell lung cancer. In DNA, the CDR3 is TGTGCCGGCCGACTAGTGTACACCGGGGAGCTGTTTTTT. It yields the protein CAGRLVYTGELFF.